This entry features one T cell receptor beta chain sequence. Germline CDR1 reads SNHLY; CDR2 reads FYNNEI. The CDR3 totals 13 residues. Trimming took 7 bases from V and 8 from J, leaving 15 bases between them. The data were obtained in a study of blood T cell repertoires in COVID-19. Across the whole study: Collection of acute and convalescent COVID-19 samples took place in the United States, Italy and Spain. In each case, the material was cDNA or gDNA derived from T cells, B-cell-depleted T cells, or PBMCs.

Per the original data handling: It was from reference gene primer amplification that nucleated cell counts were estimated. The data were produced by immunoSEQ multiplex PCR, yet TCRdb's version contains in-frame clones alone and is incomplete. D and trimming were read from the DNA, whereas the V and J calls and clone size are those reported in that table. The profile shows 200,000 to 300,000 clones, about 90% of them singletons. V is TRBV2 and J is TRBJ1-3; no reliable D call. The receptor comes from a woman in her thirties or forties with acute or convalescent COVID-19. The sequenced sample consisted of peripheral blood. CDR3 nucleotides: TGTGCCAGCATAGGGCTCGTTAGCGACACCATATATTTT. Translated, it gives CASIGLVSDTIYF.